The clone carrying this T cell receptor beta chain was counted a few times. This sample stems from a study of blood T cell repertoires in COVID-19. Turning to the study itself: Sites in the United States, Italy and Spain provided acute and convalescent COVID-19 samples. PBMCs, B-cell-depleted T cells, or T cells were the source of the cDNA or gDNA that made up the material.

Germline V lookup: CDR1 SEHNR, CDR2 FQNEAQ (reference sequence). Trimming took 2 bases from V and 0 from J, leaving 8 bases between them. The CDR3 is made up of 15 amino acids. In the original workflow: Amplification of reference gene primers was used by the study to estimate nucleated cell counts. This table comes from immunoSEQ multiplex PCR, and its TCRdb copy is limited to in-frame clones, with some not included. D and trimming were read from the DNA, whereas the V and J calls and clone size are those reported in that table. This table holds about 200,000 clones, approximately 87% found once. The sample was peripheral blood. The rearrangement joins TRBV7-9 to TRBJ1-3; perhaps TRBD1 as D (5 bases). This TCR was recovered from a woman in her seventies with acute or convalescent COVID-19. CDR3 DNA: TGTGCCAGCAGCTTAAGGGGTTACTCTGGAAACACCATATATTTT. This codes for CASSLRGYSGNTIYF. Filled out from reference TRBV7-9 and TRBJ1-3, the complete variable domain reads DTGVSQNPRHKITKRGQNVTFRCDPISEHNRLYWYRQTLGQGPEFLTYFQNEAQLEKSRLLSDRFSAERPKGSFSTLEIQRTEQGDSAMYLCASSLRGYSGNTIYFGEGSWLTVV.